The 11 T cell receptor beta chains listed next were all sequenced from one sample in a study of T cell responses to AZD1222 COVID-19 vaccine. Data came from immunoSEQ multiplex PCR; TCRdb stores just in-frame clones and leaves some out. The sample holds around 53,000 clones, roughly 85% seen once. This specimen was peripheral blood, taken 28 days after the second AZD1222 dose. The receptors derive from an adult who received the AZD1222 COVID-19 vaccine.

The genes are TRBV9 and TRBJ1-1; TRBD1 is a possible D gene (5 bases). Per germline, CDR1 SGDLS and CDR2 YYNGEE. Trimming cost V 0 bases and J 4 bases, with 10 bases left between them. This CDR3 contains 14 residues. This chain's CDR3 is CASSVGQGFTEAFF. CDR3 DNA: TGTGCCAGCAGCGTAGGGCAGGGCTTCACTGAAGCTTTCTTT.

The chain joins TRBV12-3 or TRBV12-4 to TRBJ1-1, with D possibly TRBD1 on 5 matching bases. V was trimmed by 3 bases and J by 4 bases, leaving 9 bases between them. The CDR3 loop spans 13 amino acids. Written as DNA, the CDR3 is TGTGCCAGCAGTTTCCAGGGAGGCACTGAAGCTTTCTTT. This gives the protein CASSFQGGTEAFF.

This chain links TRBV10-2 with TRBJ2-2, with 9 bases aligning to TRBD2. Germline-derived CDR1 and CDR2 are WSHSY and SAAADI. The CDR3 covers 15 residues. The V segment lost 3 bases and the J segment 4 bases; nucleotides outside the gene matches: 3. CDR3 loop: CASSEGSGGTGELFF. CDR3 nucleotides: TGCGCCAGCAGTGAAGGTAGCGGGGGCACCGGGGAGCTGTTTTTT.

The chain is built from TRBV18 and TRBJ2-2; D is unclear. Deletions cut 0 bases from V and 4 bases from J, with 3 bases between. Germline V CDR1 and CDR2: KGHSH, LQKENI. CDR3 length: 13 amino acids. CDR3 protein: CASSPPGTGELFF. The CDR3 DNA follows: TGTGCCAGCTCACCACCGGGCACCGGGGAGCTGTTTTTT.

J is TRBJ2-7 and V is TRBV14; tentative D call: TRBD2 (7 bases). The germline V gene has CDR1 SGHDN and CDR2 FVKESK. Trimming took off 0 bases at V and 0 bases at J, with 21 bases between the two ends. The CDR3 spans 19 residues. The CDR3 DNA is TGTGCCAGCAGCCAAGAGCCCTGGGGGGGCACGGACCACTCCTACGAGCAGTACTTC. It encodes CASSQEPWGGTDHSYEQYF.

This chain links TRBV6-6 with TRBJ1-3; D gene ambiguous. V lost 4 bases and J lost 6, with 7 bases in between. Germline assignment: CDR1 MNHNY and CDR2 SVGAGI (reference sequence). The CDR3 loop spans 12 amino acids. CDR3 in DNA: TGTGCCAGCAGTTTTGGACCAAACACCATATATTTT. Translated: CASSFGPNTIYF.

CDR3: CASSGQGVFDDVLTF. The CDR3 coding sequence is TGTGCCAGCTCTGGCCAGGGGGTTTTTGACGACGTCCTGACTTTC. The V gene is TRBV28, the J gene TRBJ2-6; 7 nucleotides line up with TRBD1. This CDR3 comprises 15 residues. Trimming took 8 bases from V and 11 from J; bases not matched to a gene: 15. Germline values: CDR1 MDHEN, CDR2 SYDVKM. Drawing the rest from reference TRBV28 and TRBJ2-6, the complete variable domain is DVKVTQSSRYLVKRTGEKVFLECVQDMDHENMFWYRQDPGLGLRLIYFSYDVKMKEKGDIPEGYSVSREKKERFSLILESASTNQTSMYLCASSGQGVFDDVLTFGAGSRLTVL.

This clone was seen once. The chain recombines TRBV5-4 with TRBJ2-7, with TRBD1 identical over 7 bases. The germline V gene has CDR1 SGHNT and CDR2 YYREEE (reference sequence). This CDR3 contains 13 residues. J gave up 3 bases and V 4 bases, and 4 bases lay outside the gene matches. In DNA form, the CDR3 reads TGTGCCAGCAGCCGGGACAGTGGCTACGAGCAGTACTTC. It encodes CASSRDSGYEQYF.

V gene TRBV9 combines with J gene TRBJ1-4, with D uncertain. Germline V gives CDR1 SGDLS, CDR2 YYNGEE. The CDR3 has 16 amino acids. V was clipped by 0 bases and J by 7 bases, with 16 bases between them. The CDR3 sequence is CASSVGLRREGEKLFF. CDR3 coding DNA: TGTGCCAGCAGCGTAGGTTTGAGGCGTGAGGGTGAAAAACTGTTTTTT.

The chain couples TRBV24-1 to TRBJ2-1, with TRBD2 matching 8 bases. CDR3 length equals 14 residues. J gave up 4 bases and V 6 bases, and 4 bases lay outside the gene matches. Germline loops: CDR1 KGHDR, CDR2 SFDVKD. The CDR3 loop reads CATSPGLVYNEQFF. CDR3 bases: TGTGCCACCAGTCCGGGACTAGTATACAATGAGCAGTTCTTC.

V gene TRBV5-8 combines with J gene TRBJ2-2; D is perhaps TRBD1 (5 bases). The CDR3 has 14 amino acids. Germline CDR1 reads SGHTS; CDR2 reads YDEGEE. V was shortened by 4 bases and J by 6 bases, with 13 bases between the two germline ends. CDR3 DNA: TGTGCCAGCAGCCTATTCAGGGTTTCCGGGGAGCTGTTTTTT. Its protein product is CASSLFRVSGELFF.